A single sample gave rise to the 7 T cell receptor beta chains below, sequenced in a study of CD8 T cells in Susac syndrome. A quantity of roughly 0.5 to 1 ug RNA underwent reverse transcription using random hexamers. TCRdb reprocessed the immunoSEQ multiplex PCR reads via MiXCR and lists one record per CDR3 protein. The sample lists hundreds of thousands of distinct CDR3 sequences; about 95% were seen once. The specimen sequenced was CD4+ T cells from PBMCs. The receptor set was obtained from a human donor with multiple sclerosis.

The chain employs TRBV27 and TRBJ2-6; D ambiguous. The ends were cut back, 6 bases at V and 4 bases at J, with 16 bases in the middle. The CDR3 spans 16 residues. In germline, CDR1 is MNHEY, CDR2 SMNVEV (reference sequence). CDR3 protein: CASRQSRPLGANVLTF. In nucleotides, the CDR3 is TGTGCCAGCAGGCAATCTCGTCCTCTCGGGGCCAACGTCCTGACTTTC.

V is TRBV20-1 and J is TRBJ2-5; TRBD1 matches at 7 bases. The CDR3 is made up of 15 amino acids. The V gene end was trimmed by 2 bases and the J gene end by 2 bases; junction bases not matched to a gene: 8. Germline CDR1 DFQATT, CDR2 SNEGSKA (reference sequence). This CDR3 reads CSARPGTEYQETQYF. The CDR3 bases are TGCAGTGCTAGACCGGGGACAGAGTATCAAGAGACCCAGTACTTC.

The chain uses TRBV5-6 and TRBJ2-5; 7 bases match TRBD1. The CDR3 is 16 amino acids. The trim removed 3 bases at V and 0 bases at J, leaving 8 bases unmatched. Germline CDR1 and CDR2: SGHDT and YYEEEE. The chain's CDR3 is CASSSKTGSHQETQYF. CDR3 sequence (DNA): TGTGCCAGCAGCTCCAAGACAGGGTCTCACCAAGAGACCCAGTACTTC.

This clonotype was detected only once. CDR3 coding DNA: TGTGCCAGCAGCTTCTCGGGACTAGCGGGAGTCTCCGTCTCCTACAATGAGCAGTTCTTC. Translating gives CASSFSGLAGVSVSYNEQFF. The chain recombines TRBV11-2 with TRBJ2-1; TRBD2 aligns across 14 bases. Germline trimming cut 3 bases from V and 0 bases from J; bases unmatched to any gene: 10. Germline CDR1 SGHAT, CDR2 FQNNGV. The CDR3 is made up of 20 amino acids.

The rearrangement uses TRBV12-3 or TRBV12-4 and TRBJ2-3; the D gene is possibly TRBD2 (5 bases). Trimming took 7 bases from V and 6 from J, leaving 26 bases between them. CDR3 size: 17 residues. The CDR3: CASNSLNDGLMWDTQYF. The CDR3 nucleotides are TGTGCCAGCAATTCCTTAAATGACGGACTTATGTGGGATACGCAGTATTTT.

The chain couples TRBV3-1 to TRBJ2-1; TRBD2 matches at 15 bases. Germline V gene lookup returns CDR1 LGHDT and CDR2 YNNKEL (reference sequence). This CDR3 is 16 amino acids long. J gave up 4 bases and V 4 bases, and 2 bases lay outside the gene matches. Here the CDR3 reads CASSRTSGRGYNEQFF. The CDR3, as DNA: TGTGCCAGCAGCCGGACTAGCGGGAGGGGATACAATGAGCAGTTCTTC.

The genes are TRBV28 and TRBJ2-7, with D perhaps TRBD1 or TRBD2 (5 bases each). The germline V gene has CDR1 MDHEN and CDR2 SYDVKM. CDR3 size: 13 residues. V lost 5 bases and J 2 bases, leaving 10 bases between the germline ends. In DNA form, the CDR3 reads TGTGCCAGCAGTAGGGACGGAACCTACGAGCAGTACTTC. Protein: CASSRDGTYEQYF.